This T cell receptor beta chain was observed in a study of T cells in localized non-small cell lung cancer. Broader study findings: Sequence data derive from only one tumor region, so heterogeneity remains possible. Exceeding tumor, uninvolved adjacent lung had the highest T cell clonality. Across samples, adjacent lung featured a median roughly 50 of the top 100 tumor clones. Higher blood T cell density tracked longer overall survival.

This table comes from immunoSEQ multiplex PCR, and its TCRdb copy is limited to in-frame clones, with some not included. This sample has some 78,000 clones; roughly 81% occur once, and the top ten carry over 2.5%. The CDR3 runs to 15 residues. The trim removed 7 bases at V and 3 bases at J, leaving 15 bases unmatched. The V gene's germline CDR1 is SQVTM and CDR2 ANQGSEA. Points on this clone: Its antigen is unknown.

The chain carries TRBV29-1 and TRBJ2-7; 7 bases match TRBD1. This material consisted of peripheral blood, taken before any cancer treatment. The clonotype was recovered from a man aged 35 to 69 with stage I lung adenocarcinoma. This CDR3 is CSERQGRVGDYEQYF. In DNA, the CDR3 is TGCAGCGAAAGACAGGGTAGAGTTGGAGACTACGAGCAGTACTTC.